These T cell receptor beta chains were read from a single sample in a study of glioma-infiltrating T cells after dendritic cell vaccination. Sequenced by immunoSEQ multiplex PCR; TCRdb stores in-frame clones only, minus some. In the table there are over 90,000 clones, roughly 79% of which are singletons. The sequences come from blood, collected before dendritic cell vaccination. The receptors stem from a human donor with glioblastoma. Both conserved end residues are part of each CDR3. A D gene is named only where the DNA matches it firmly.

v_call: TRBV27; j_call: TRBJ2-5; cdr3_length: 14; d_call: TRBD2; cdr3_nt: TGTGCCAGCAGTTCTCCTAGCGGATTGGGGACCCAGTACTTC; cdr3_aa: CASSSPSGLGTQYF
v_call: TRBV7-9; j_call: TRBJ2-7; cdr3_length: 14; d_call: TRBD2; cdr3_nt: TGTGCCAGCAGCTACGGGGGGGCGACCTACGAGCAGTACTTC; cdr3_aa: CASSYGGATYEQYF
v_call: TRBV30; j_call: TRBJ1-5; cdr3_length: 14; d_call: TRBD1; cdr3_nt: TGTGCCTGGGGGGGACAGGGTCCCTCTCCTCCCCAGCATTTT; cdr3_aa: CAWGGQGPSPPQHF
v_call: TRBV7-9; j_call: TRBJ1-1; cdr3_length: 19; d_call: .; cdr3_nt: TGTGCCAGCAGACAGTGGGAGACCGGGACATTGAAACTGAACACTGAAGCTTTCTTT; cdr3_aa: CASRQWETGTLKLNTEAFF
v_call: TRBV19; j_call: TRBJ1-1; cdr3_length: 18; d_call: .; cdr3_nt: TGTGCCAGTAGTATTTTCTTAACAACCGGGGTTGGGAACACTGAAGCTTTCTTT; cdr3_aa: CASSIFLTTGVGNTEAFF
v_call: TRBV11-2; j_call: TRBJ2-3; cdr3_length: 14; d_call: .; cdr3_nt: TGTGCCAGCAGCCTAGTGGGGCGGCGATATACGCAGTATTTT; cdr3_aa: CASSLVGRRYTQYF
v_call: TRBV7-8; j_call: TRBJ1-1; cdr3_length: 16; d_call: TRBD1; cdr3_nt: TGTGCCAGCAGCCCCCCTTGGACAGGGACTAACACTGAAGCTTTCTTT; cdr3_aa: CASSPPWTGTNTEAFF
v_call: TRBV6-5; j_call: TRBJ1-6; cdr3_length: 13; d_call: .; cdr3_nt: TGTGCCAGCAGAGGGACTGAAAATTCACCCCTCCACTTT; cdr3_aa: CASRGTENSPLHF
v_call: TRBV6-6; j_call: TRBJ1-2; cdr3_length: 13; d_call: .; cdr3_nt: TGTGCCAGCAGTTACTTGACAGGATATGGCTACACCTTC; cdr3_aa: CASSYLTGYGYTF
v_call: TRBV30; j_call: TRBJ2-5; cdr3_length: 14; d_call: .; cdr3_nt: TGTGCCTGGAGTTCCAGTTTCAACCAAGAGACCCAGTACTTC; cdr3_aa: CAWSSSFNQETQYF
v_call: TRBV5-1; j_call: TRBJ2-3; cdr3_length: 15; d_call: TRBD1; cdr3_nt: TGCGCCAGCAAAAAATTGATGGACAGGACAGATACGCAGTATTTT; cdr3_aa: CASKKLMDRTDTQYF
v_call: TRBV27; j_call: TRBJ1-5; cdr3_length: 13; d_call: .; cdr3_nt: TGTGCCAGCAGTTTATCAGGGGTTCAGCCCCAGCATTTT; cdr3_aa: CASSLSGVQPQHF
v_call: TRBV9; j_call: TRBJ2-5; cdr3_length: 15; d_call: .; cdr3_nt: TGTGCCAGCAGCGTAAGCGGAGGGAGCGCCGAGACCCAGTACTTC; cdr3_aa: CASSVSGGSAETQYF
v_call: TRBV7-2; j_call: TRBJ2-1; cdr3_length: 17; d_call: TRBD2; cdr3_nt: TGTGCCAGCACCCCGGGGGGACTAGCGGTATCCTACAATGAGCAGTTCTTC; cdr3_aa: CASTPGGLAVSYNEQFF
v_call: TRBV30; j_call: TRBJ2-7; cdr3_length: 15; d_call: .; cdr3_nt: TGTGCCTGGAGTGGAGGCAGGGGTGTGTCCTACGAGCAGTACTTC; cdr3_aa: CAWSGGRGVSYEQYF
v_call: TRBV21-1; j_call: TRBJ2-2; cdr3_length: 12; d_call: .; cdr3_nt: TGTGCCAGCGCTACAGGGGCCGGGGAGCTGTTTTTT; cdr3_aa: CASATGAGELFF
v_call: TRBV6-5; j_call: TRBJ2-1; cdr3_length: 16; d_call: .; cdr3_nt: TGTGCCAGCAGTTTAGTACAGGGCTTAACCTACAATGAGCAGTTCTTC; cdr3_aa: CASSLVQGLTYNEQFF